Below are 30 T cell receptor beta chains sequenced from a single sample in a study of T cell repertoires in cytomegalovirus infection. MiXCR, run by TCRdb on the reads, gives a single entry per CDR3 protein. The data show hundreds of thousands of distinct CDR3 sequences, 24% seen once. Material: CD8+ T cells from PBMCs. These receptors were obtained from a human donor in good health (CMV status not recorded). Some clones in this sample may be carry-over from other donors' samples.

This clonotype was observed a few times. The chain employs TRBV6-1 and TRBJ2-7, with 9 bases aligning to TRBD1. From germline, CDR1 is MNHNS and CDR2 SASEGT. Unmatched junction bases numbered 10, after V lost 7 bases and J lost 3 bases. This CDR3 has 15 amino acids. The CDR3 DNA sequence: TGTGCCAGCAACGACCCGGGACAGGGCTTCTACGAGCAGTACTTC. As protein: CASNDPGQGFYEQYF.

There are many counts of this clonotype. The chain combines TRBV7-2 with TRBJ2-1, with 12 bases that match TRBD2. Losses at the gene ends were 5 bases for V and 8 bases for J; bases not matched to a gene: 7. Germline V gene sequence: CDR1 SGHTA, CDR2 FQGNSA. The CDR3 loop spans 15 amino acids. As DNA, the CDR3 is TGTGCCAGCAGCCAACTAGCGGGGGGTGGGTATGAGCAGTTCTTC. Translation gives CASSQLAGGGYEQFF. Supplemented by reference TRBV7-2 and TRBJ2-1, the full variable domain reads GAGVSQSPSNKVTEKGKDVELRCDPISGHTALYWYRQSLGQGLEFLIYFQGNSAPDKSGLPSDRFSAERTGGSVSTLTIQRTQQEDSAVYLCASSQLAGGGYEQFFGPGTRLTVL.

The table lists this clonotype with a count of one. The chain couples TRBV19 to TRBJ2-1, with D unclear. The V gene lost 5 bases and the J gene lost 6 bases, with 14 bases spanning the gap. CDR1 is LNHDA, CDR2 SQIVND, per germline (reference sequence). This CDR3 region has 14 residues. The CDR3 DNA reads TGTGCCAGTAGTCTAACGGGCCAAACCAATGAGCAGTTCTTC. It encodes CASSLTGQTNEQFF.

In its sample, this clonotype was seen many times. The rearrangement links TRBV7-3 to TRBJ2-6; D uncertain. CDR1 is SGHTA, CDR2 FQGTGA, per germline. The V end was cut by 7 bases, the J end by 0 bases, with 13 bases between. The CDR3 contains 16 residues. Here the CDR3 reads CASILDPYSGANVLTF. CDR3 nucleotides: TGTGCCAGCATCCTCGATCCTTACTCTGGGGCCAACGTCCTGACTTTC. The variable domain in full, with the rest retrieved from reference TRBV7-3 and TRBJ2-6, is GAGVSQTPSNKVTEKGKYVELRCDPISGHTALYWYRQSLGQGPEFLIYFQGTGAADDSGLPNDRFFAVRPEGSVSTLKIQRTERGDSAVYLCASILDPYSGANVLTFGAGSRLTVL.

This clonotype has just a few counts. This chain connects TRBV29-1 to TRBJ1-2; no clear D. The CDR3 runs to 13 residues. The germline V gene has CDR1 SQVTM and CDR2 ANQGSEA. The germline V and J ends were trimmed by 0 bases and 11 bases, with 16 bases remaining between them. The CDR3 DNA sequence: TGCAGCGTTGAAGATGTCCTGGTGGTGGGTTACACCTTC. Its protein product is CSVEDVLVVGYTF.

On this clonotype: This may stem from a read error, because a much larger clone lies one nucleotide away. The rearrangement uses TRBV7-8 and TRBJ2-2; D is possibly TRBD1 (6 bases). Trimming removed 8 bases at V and 3 bases at J, with 16 bases between. The length of the CDR3 is 15 residues. Germline assignment: CDR1 SGHVS and CDR2 FQNEAQ. The CDR3 loop is CASHQGRADTGELFF. CDR3 DNA: TGTGCCAGCCACCAGGGGCGGGCGGACACCGGGGAGCTGTTTTTT.

This clonotype was recorded a few times. This rearrangement joins TRBV4-3 to TRBJ2-1; D might be TRBD1 or TRBD2, each matching 5 bases. V lost 0 bases and J lost 4, with 13 bases in between. Germline loops: CDR1 LGHNA, CDR2 YSLEER. CDR3 length: 16 amino acids. The CDR3 region is CASSQEGVIGYNEQFF. The DNA for the CDR3 is TGCGCCAGCAGCCAAGAGGGGGTGATAGGGTACAATGAGCAGTTCTTC.

The V call is TRBV29-1, the J call TRBJ2-5, with 7 bases that match TRBD1. Germline V gene sequence: CDR1 SQVTM, CDR2 ANQGSEA. The CDR3 spans 13 residues. V lost 3 bases, J lost 5 bases, and 6 bases stayed unmatched. The CDR3 DNA follows: TGCAGCGTTGACTGGGACAGTGACGAGACCCAGTACTTC. Translated: CSVDWDSDETQYF.

This clonotype was picked up a small number of times. The chain combines TRBV10-3 with TRBJ1-1, with a possible D match to TRBD1 (6 bases). Trimming cost V 0 bases and J 5 bases, with 10 bases left between them. In germline, CDR1 is ENHRY, CDR2 SYGVKD. The CDR3 totals 14 residues. This chain's CDR3 is CAISESKGGTEAFF. In DNA form, the CDR3 reads TGTGCCATCAGTGAGTCTAAGGGGGGGACTGAAGCTTTCTTT.

The sample holds many counts of this clonotype. The gene calls are TRBV7-9 and TRBJ1-5, with D perhaps TRBD1 (6 bases). The germline CDR1 and CDR2 sequences are SEHNR and FQNEAQ (reference sequence). The CDR3 runs to 15 residues. V gave up 4 bases and J gave up 0 bases, with 10 bases separating them. In DNA form, the CDR3 reads TGTGCCAGCAGCTGGGGACACTATAGCAATCAGCCCCAGCATTTT. Encoded protein: CASSWGHYSNQPQHF.

The rearrangement links TRBV7-9 to TRBJ2-7, with D unresolved. The CDR3 totals 13 residues. Trimming took off 6 bases at V and 2 bases at J, with 11 bases between the two ends. Germline loops: CDR1 SEHNR, CDR2 FQNEAQ (reference sequence). CDR3 in DNA: TGTGCCAGCAGTATAGGTGGCGCCTACGAGCAGTACGTC. This gives the protein CASSIGGAYEQYV.

This clonotype was detected ten times or more. The chain employs TRBV7-9 and TRBJ2-1; no firm D call. The germline gives CDR1 SEHNR, CDR2 FQNEAQ (reference sequence). V dropped 6 bases and J dropped 6 bases, with 18 bases sitting between them. The CDR3 is 15 residues long. CDR3 nucleotide sequence: TGTGCCAGCAGGTTCACGGGCTCCGGCTTCAATGAGCAGTTCTTC. It translates to CASRFTGSGFNEQFF.

This clonotype was counted at least ten times. The chain recombines TRBV5-6 with TRBJ2-1, with TRBD1 matching 9 bases. CDR3 length equals 15 residues. The germline V gene has CDR1 SGHDT and CDR2 YYEEEE. Trimming removed 6 bases from V and 8 bases from J; junction bases left unmatched: 12. This CDR3 reads CASTDRGQGMDEQFF. CDR3 nucleotide sequence: TGTGCCAGCACAGATAGGGGACAGGGCATGGATGAGCAGTTCTTC.

The gene calls are TRBV28 and TRBJ1-4, with 7 bases matching TRBD1. V lost 6 bases, J lost 8 bases, and 15 bases stayed unmatched. The CDR3 is 16 amino acids. Germline loops: CDR1 MDHEN, CDR2 SYDVKM. The CDR3 is CASSLRDRPFREKLFF. The CDR3 coding sequence is TGTGCCAGCAGCCTCCGGGACAGACCTTTTCGGGAAAAACTGTTTTTT.

This clonotype was seen only once. V gene TRBV20-1 combines with J gene TRBJ1-1; the D gene is possibly TRBD1 (5 bases). This CDR3 has 15 amino acids. The V end lost 2 bases, the J end lost 3 bases, and 16 bases lay between the germline ends. Germline CDR1 reads DFQATT; CDR2 reads SNEGSKA (reference sequence). Written as DNA, the CDR3 is TGCAGTGCTAGATCTACGCAGGGTCGGGACACTGAAGCTTTCTTT. Translation: CSARSTQGRDTEAFF.

The V and J genes are TRBV2 and TRBJ1-4, with D hard to call. Germline values: CDR1 SNHLY, CDR2 FYNNEI. The germline V and J ends were trimmed by 5 bases and 4 bases, with 11 bases remaining between them. The CDR3 is made up of 14 amino acids. This chain's CDR3 is CASSNSGRNEKLFF. CDR3 DNA: TGTGCCAGCAGTAATTCCGGGCGTAATGAAAAACTGTTTTTT.

Only a few counts were recorded for this clonotype. This chain uses TRBV27 with TRBJ2-1; 12 bases line up with TRBD2. From germline, CDR1 is MNHEY and CDR2 SMNVEV (reference sequence). Germline trimming cut 8 bases from V and 7 bases from J; bases unmatched to any gene: 3. CDR3 length: 13 amino acids. The CDR3 DNA reads as TGTGCCAGCCGGACTAGCGGGGCGAATGAGCAGTTCTTC. Protein: CASRTSGANEQFF.

This clonotype was counted a few times. The J gene is TRBJ2-3, the V gene TRBV2; 9 bases agree with TRBD1. V lost 6 bases to trimming and J lost 6 bases; unmatched junction nucleotides: 10. The germline V gene has CDR1 SNHLY and CDR2 FYNNEI. This CDR3 has 15 amino acids. Here the CDR3 reads CASRETGGMDDTQYF. Written as DNA, the CDR3 is TGTGCCAGCAGGGAGACAGGGGGGATGGATGATACGCAGTATTTT.

This clonotype was seen a handful of times. Compared with germline, one end of the junction differs, possibly owing to a read error. The DNA for the CDR3 is TGTGCCAGTAGTTTAGCGACGAGACCCACAGATACGCAGTATTTT. Translating it yields CASSLATRPTDTQYF. This chain joins TRBV27 and TRBJ2-3, with D perhaps TRBD2 (5 bases). Germline values: CDR1 MNHEY, CDR2 SMNVEV (reference sequence). The CDR3 runs 15 residues.

This clonotype has a handful of counts. The chain is built from TRBV28 and TRBJ2-7, with D maybe TRBD1 (6 bases). Trimming removed 3 bases at V and 0 bases at J, with 18 bases between. CDR1 is MDHEN, CDR2 SYDVKM, per germline. The CDR3 totals 17 residues. CDR3 region: CASSFSTEGDVSYEQYV. CDR3 nucleotide sequence: TGTGCCAGCAGTTTTTCCACCGAGGGGGATGTCTCCTACGAGCAGTACGTC.

A few counts support this clonotype. The J gene is TRBJ2-5, the V gene TRBV6-2 or TRBV6-3; no clear D gene. V lost 2 bases and J lost 6, with 7 bases in between. The germline CDR1 and CDR2 sequences are MNHEY and SVGEGT. The CDR3 covers 12 residues. The chain's CDR3 is CASSYGAKTQYF. As DNA, the CDR3 is TGTGCCAGCAGTTACGGAGCAAAGACCCAGTACTTC.

Only a few counts were recorded for this clonotype. The chain uses TRBV6-6 and TRBJ2-7; D remains unclear. The germline V gene has CDR1 MNHNY and CDR2 SVGAGI (reference sequence). Trimming cost V 6 bases and J 1 base, with 10 bases left between them. The CDR3 runs 13 residues. CDR3 amino acids: CASRVVPSYEQYF. In DNA form, the CDR3 reads TGTGCCAGCAGGGTTGTACCGTCCTACGAGCAGTACTTC.

The V and J genes are TRBV20-1 and TRBJ2-7; D not resolved. The CDR3 covers 13 residues. V lost 4 bases and J 5 bases, leaving 15 bases between the germline ends. Germline CDR1 is DFQATT and CDR2 is SNEGSKA (reference sequence). The CDR3, as DNA: TGCAGTGCTAAGCGACGGAATTCCCACGAGCAGTACTTC. It encodes CSAKRRNSHEQYF.

The CDR3 region is CSAVSGGGETQYF. For the CDR3, the DNA is TGCAGTGCTGTTAGCGGGGGAGGAGAGACCCAGTACTTC. The V gene is TRBV20-1, the J gene TRBJ2-5, with TRBD2 matching 9 bases. J lost 4 bases, V lost 5 bases, and 5 bases had no gene match. In germline, CDR1 is DFQATT, CDR2 SNEGSKA (reference sequence). This CDR3 has 13 residues.

Only one count was recorded for this clonotype. This may come from a read error, since a much larger clone is one base off. The CDR3 DNA is TGTGCCAGCAGCCCTACAGAGGGGGATCAGCCCCAGCATTTT. Protein: CASSPTEGDQPQHF. V and J are TRBV7-6 and TRBJ1-5, with a possible D match to TRBD1 (6 bases). This CDR3 has 14 amino acids. From germline, CDR1 is SGHVS and CDR2 FNYEAQ. V lost 5 bases and J 5 bases, leaving 13 bases between the germline ends.

In regard to this clonotype: The germline gene is not matched at one end of the junction; a read error may be the cause. The J gene is TRBJ2-5, the V gene TRBV28; 8 bases are shared with TRBD2. CDR1 is MDHEN and CDR2 is SYDVKM in the germline V gene. The CDR3 extends over 16 amino acids. In DNA form, the CDR3 reads TGTGCCAGCGGCCCTCGGGAGGGCCCGGAGCAAGAGAACCAGTACTTC. It yields the protein CASGPREGPEQENQYF.

This clonotype has ten or more counts. V and J are TRBV7-6 and TRBJ2-7, with a tentative D call TRBD2 (6 bases). There are 15 residues in the CDR3. Germline assignment: CDR1 SGHVS and CDR2 FNYEAQ. Trimming removed 5 bases from V and 5 bases from J, with 19 bases in between. The DNA for the CDR3 is TGTGCCAGCAGCCCTTCGCCGGTCGGAGGGGACGAGCAGTACTTC. It codes for CASSPSPVGGDEQYF.

This clonotype has just a few counts. The V and J genes are TRBV20-1 and TRBJ2-1; D may be TRBD2 (5 bases). Trimming shortened V by 6 bases and J by 8 bases, and 14 bases separated the two germline ends. Germline loops: CDR1 DFQATT, CDR2 SNEGSKA (reference sequence). This CDR3 has 12 amino acids. CDR3 residues: CSADSGLHEQFF. The CDR3 DNA sequence: TGCAGTGCGGATTCCGGACTCCATGAGCAGTTCTTC.

As for this clonotype: One end of the junction does not line up with germline, which may come from a read error. This chain connects TRBV6-5 to TRBJ1-2; 7 bases align to TRBD1. The CDR3 is made up of 17 amino acids. Germline V gene lookup returns CDR1 MNHEY and CDR2 SVGAGI. The CDR3 loop reads CVSSPSTGAPTNYGYTF. The CDR3, as DNA: TGTGTCAGCAGCCCCTCAACAGGGGCCCCTACTAACTATGGCTACACCTTC.

The chain employs TRBV5-1 and TRBJ2-2; TRBD1 matches at 8 bases. CDR3 length: 16 amino acids. With V trimmed by 0 bases and J by 5 bases, 6 bases remained unmatched. CDR1 and CDR2 (germline): SGHRS, YFSETQ. CDR3 sequence (DNA): TGCGCCAGCAGCTTGGTTGGACAGGGCGTAACCGGGGAGCTGTTTTTT. Translated: CASSLVGQGVTGELFF.